This T cell receptor (beta chain) stems from a study of T cell clusters in autoimmune cytopenias. As for the study in general: The median distinct TRB clonotype count was fewer than 3,000 per sample, from a median 51,575 reads.

TRB was amplified by touch-down multiplex PCR, primer pools A and B combined. TCRdb reanalyzed the multiplex PCR reads and collapses them to one entry per CDR3 protein, without DNA. The sample's table shows thousands of distinct CDR3 sequences. TRB amplification used roughly 250 ng of peripheral blood genomic DNA. This clonotype registers medium-sized by frequency. This CDR3 region has 14 residues. The germline CDR1 and CDR2 sequences are LNHDA and SQIVND (reference sequence). The same sample was also used in a study of T cell repertoires in aging, cancer and after chemotherapy. That source adds: Healthy donor repertoires were recorded over several months to years and showed clear clonal overlap. Healthy donors lost TCR diversity with age mainly through richness, cancer patients through richness and evenness.

V gene TRBV19 combines with J gene TRBJ1-1; TCRdb calls TRBD1, which cannot be checked without DNA. The sequence derives from a human donor in good health. The sample comprised peripheral blood. CDR3 region: CASNPYKGDTEAFF. Supplemented by reference TRBV19 and TRBJ1-1, the full variable domain reads DGGITQSPKYLFRKEGQNVTLSCEQNLNHDAMYWYRQDPGQGLRLIYYSQIVNDFQKGDIAEGYSVSREKKESFPLTVTSAQKNPTAFYLCASNPYKGDTEAFFGQGTRLTVV.